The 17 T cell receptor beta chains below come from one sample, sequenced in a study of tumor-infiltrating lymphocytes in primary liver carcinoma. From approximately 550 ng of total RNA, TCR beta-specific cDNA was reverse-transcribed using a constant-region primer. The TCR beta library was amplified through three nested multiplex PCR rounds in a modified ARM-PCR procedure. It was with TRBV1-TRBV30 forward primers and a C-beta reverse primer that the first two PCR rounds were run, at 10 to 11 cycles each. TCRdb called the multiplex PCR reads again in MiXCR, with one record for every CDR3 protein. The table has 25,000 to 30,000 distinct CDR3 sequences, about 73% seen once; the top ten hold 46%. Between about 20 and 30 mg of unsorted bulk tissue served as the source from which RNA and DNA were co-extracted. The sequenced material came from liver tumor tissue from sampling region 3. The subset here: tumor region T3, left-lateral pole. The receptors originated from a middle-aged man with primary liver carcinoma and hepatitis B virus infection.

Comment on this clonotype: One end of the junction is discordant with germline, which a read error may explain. Here the CDR3 DNA reads TGTGCCAGCAGTTTATCGCAGGGAACCGGAGAGCTGTTTTTT. Translated, it gives CASSLSQGTGELFF. The chain couples TRBV12-3 or TRBV12-4 to TRBJ2-2; D perhaps matches TRBD1 (5 bases). This CDR3 comprises 14 residues.

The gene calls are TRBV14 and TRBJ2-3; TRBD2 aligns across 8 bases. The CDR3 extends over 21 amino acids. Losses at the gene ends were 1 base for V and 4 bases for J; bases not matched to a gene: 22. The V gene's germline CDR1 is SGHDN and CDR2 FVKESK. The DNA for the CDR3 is TGTGCCAGCAGCCAAGTTACCCGGAGGACTAGCCATACCTTGTTCTCAGATACGCAGTATTTT. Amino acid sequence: CASSQVTRRTSHTLFSDTQYF.

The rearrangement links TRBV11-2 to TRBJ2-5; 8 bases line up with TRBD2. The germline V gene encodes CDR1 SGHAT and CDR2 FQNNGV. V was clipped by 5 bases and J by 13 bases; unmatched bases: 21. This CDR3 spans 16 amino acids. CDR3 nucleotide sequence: TGTGCCAGCAGCCAAACTCCTGTCGGGGGGGAAGAGACCTTGTACTTC. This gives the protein CASSQTPVGGEETLYF.

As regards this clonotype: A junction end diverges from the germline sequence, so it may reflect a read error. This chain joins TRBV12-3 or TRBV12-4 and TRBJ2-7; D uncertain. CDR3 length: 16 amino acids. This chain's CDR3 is CAISPVGSGSSYEQYF. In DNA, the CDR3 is TGTGCCATCAGTCCAGTAGGCTCCGGTAGCTCCTACGAGCAGTACTTC.

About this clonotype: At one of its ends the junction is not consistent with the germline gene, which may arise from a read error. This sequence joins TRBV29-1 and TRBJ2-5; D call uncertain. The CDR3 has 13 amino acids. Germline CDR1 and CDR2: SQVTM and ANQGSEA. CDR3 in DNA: TGCAGCGAACTCACCCAGAGGATGGAGATCCAGTACTTC. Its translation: CSELTQRMEIQYF.

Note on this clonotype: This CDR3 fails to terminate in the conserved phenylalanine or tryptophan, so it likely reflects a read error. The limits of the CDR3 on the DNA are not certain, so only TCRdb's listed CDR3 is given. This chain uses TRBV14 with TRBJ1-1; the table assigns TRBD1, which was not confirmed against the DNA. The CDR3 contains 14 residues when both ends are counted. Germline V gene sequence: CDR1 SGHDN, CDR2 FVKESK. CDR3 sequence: CASTLRRGGTETFC.

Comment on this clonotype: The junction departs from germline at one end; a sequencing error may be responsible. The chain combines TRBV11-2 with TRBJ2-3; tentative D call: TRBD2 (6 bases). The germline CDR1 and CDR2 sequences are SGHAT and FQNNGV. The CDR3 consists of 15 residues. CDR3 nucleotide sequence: TGTCCCAGCAGCCCAGGGTATACATCGGGAGATACGCAGTATTTC. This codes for CPSSPGYTSGDTQYF.

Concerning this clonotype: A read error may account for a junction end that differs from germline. The CDR3 is CTSKDIRNTGKLFF. DNA of the CDR3: TGTACCAGCAAGGACATAAGGAACACCGGGAAGCTGTTTTTT. The V call is TRBV6-5, the J call TRBJ2-2; D is tentatively TRBD1 or TRBD2 (5 bases each). The V gene's germline CDR1 is MNHEY and CDR2 SVGAGI. The CDR3 spans 14 residues.

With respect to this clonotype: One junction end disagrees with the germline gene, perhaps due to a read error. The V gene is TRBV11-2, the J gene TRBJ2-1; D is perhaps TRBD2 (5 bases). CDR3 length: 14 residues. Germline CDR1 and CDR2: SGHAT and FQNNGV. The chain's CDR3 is CDSSLYRLVSERFF. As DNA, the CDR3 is TGTGACAGCAGCTTATACCGGCTAGTTAGTGAGCGGTTTTTC.

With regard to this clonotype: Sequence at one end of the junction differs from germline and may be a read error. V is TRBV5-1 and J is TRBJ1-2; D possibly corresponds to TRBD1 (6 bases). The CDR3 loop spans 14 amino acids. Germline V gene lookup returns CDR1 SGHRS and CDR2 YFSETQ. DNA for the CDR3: TGCGCCAACAGCTTCGGCGGGGGACAACGTGGCTGCAACTTC. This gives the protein CANSFGGGQRGCNF.

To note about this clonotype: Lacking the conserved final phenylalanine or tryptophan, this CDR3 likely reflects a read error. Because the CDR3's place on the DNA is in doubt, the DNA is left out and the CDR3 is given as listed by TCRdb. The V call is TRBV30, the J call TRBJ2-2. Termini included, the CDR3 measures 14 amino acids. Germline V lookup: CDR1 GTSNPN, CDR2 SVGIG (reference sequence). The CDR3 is CAWSVLLVSGELSL.

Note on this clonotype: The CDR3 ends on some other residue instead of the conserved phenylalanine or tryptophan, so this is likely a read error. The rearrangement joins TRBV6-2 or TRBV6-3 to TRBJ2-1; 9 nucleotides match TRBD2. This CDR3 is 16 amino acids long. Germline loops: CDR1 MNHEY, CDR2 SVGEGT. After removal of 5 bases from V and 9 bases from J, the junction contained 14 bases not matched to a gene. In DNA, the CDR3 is TGTGCCAGCAGTCTACACCCTGGGACTAGCCTAGGTGAGCAGTTCTCC. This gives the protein CASSLHPGTSLGEQFS.

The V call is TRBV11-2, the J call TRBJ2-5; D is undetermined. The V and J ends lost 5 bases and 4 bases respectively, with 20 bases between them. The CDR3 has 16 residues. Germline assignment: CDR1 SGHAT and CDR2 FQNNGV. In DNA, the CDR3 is TGTGCCAGCAGCCAAATTCCTGGCAGGTGGAGAGAGACCCAGTACTTC. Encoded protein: CASSQIPGRWRETQYF.

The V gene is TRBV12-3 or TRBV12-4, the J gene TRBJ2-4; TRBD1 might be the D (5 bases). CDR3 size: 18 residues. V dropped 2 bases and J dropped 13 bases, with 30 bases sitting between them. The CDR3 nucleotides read TGTGCCAGCAGTTTATGGGGTGGGGCGGACATAGCCAAATACGTCCAGTACTTC. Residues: CASSLWGGADIAKYVQYF.

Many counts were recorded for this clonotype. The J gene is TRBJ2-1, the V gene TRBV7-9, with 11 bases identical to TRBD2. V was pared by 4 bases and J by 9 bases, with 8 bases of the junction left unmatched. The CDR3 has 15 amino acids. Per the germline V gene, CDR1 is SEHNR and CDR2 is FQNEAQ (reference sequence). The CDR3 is CASSSLAGGPGEQFF. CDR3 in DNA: TGTGCCAGCAGCTCGTTAGCGGGAGGGCCGGGTGAGCAGTTCTTC.

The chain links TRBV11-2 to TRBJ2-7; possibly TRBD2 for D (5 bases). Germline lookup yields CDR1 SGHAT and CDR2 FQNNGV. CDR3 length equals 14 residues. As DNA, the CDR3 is TGTGCTAGCGACTTAGATCTTGGTGGATGGGAGCAGTACTTC. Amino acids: CASDLDLGGWEQYF.

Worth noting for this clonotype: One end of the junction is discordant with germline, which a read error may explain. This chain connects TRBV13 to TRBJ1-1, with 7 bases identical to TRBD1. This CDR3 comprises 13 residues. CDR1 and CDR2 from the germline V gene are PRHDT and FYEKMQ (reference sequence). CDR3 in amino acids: CASSLVTGTEAFF. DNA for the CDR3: TGTGCCAGCAGCTTAGTGACAGGGACTGAAGCTTTCTTC.